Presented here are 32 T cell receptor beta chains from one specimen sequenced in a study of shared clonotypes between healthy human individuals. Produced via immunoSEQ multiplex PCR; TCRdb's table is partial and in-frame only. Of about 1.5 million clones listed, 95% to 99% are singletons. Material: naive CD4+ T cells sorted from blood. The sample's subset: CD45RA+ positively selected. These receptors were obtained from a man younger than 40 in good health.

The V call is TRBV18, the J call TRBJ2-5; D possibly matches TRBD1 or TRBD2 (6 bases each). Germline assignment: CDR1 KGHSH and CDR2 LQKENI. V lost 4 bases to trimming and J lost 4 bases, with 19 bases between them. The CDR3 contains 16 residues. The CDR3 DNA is TGTGCCAGCTCACGAAAAGTCCCGGGGGCTGTAGAGACCCAGTACTTC. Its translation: CASSRKVPGAVETQYF.

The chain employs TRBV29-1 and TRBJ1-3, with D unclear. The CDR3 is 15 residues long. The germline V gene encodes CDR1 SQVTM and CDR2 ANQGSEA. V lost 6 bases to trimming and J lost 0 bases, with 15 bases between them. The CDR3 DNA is TGCAGCGTATCCCCCCCCGGGCACTCTGGAAACACCATATATTTT. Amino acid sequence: CSVSPPGHSGNTIYF.

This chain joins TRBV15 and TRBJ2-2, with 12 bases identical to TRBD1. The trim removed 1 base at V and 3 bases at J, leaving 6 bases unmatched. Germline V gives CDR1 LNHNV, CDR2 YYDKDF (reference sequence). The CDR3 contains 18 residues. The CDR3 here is CATSRGLRDRGHTGELFF. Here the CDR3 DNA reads TGTGCCACCAGCAGAGGGCTCCGGGACAGGGGGCACACCGGGGAGCTGTTTTTT.

In DNA form, the CDR3 reads TGTGCCAGCAGTTACGTTGGACTTTCCTACGAGCAGTACTTC. This encodes CASSYVGLSYEQYF. The rearrangement uses TRBV6-5 and TRBJ2-7; weak D call: TRBD2 (5 bases). CDR1 and CDR2 (germline): MNHEY, SVGAGI. The CDR3 totals 14 residues. The V and J ends lost 2 bases and 1 base respectively, with 9 bases between them.

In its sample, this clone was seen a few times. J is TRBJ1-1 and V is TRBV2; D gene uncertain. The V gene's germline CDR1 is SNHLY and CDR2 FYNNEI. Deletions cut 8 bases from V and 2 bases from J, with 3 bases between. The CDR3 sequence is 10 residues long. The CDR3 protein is CASLNTEAFF. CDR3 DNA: TGTGCCAGCCTCAACACTGAAGCTTTCTTT.

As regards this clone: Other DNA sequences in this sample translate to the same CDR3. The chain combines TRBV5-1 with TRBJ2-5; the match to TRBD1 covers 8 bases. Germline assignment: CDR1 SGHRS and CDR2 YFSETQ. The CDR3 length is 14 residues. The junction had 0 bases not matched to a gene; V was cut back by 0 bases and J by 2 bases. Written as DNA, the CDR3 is TGCGCCAGCAGCTTGGACAGGGGGCAAGAGACCCAGTACTTC. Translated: CASSLDRGQETQYF.

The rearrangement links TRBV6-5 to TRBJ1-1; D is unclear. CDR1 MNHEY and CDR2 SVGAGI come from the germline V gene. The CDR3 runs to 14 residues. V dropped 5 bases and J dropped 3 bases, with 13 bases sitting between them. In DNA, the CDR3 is TGTGCCAGCAGTAACGGCTGGGCGGACACTGAAGCTTTCTTT. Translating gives CASSNGWADTEAFF.

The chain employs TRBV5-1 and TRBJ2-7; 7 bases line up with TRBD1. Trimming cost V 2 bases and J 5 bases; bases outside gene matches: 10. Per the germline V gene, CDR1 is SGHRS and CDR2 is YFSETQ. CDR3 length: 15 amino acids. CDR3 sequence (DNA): TGCGCCAGCAGCTTTAATAGCCGGGACAGTAACGAGCAGTACTTC. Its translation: CASSFNSRDSNEQYF.

CDR3 amino acids: CATGSGRAPDTQYF. For the CDR3, the DNA is TGTGCCACGGGTAGCGGGAGGGCCCCAGATACGCAGTATTTT. V is TRBV10-3 and J is TRBJ2-3; the match to TRBD2 covers 11 bases. The CDR3 covers 14 residues. Trimming took 10 bases from V and 4 from J; bases not matched to a gene: 7. Germline CDR1 reads ENHRY; CDR2 reads SYGVKD.

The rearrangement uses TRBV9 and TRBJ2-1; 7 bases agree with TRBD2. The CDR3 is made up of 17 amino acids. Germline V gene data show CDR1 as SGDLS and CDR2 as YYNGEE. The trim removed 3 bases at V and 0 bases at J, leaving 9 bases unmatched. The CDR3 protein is CASSARGAGSSYNEQFF. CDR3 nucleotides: TGTGCCAGCAGCGCCCGGGGAGCGGGAAGCTCCTACAATGAGCAGTTCTTC.

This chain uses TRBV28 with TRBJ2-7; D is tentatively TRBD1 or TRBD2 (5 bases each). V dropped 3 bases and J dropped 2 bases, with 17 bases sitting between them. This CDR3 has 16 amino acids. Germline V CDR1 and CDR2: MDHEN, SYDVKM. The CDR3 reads CASSFSLAGSPYEQYF. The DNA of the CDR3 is TGTGCCAGCAGTTTCTCCCTCGCAGGGAGCCCCTACGAGCAGTACTTC.

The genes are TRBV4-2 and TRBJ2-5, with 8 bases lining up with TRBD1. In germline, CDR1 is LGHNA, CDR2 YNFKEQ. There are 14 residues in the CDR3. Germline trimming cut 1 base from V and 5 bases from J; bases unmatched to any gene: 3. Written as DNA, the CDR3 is TGTGCCAGCAGCCAAGGACAGGGGACGGAGACCCAGTACTTC. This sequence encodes CASSQGQGTETQYF.

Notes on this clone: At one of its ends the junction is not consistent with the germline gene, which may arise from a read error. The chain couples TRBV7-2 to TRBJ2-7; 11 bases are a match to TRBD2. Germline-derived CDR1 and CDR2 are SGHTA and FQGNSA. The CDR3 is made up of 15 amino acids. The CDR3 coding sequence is TGTGCCAGCAACTTAGCGGGAGGGCCTTCCTACGAGCAGTACTTC. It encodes CASNLAGGPSYEQYF. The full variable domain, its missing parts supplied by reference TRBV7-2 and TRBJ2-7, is GAGVSQSPSNKVTEKGKDVELRCDPISGHTALYWYRQSLGQGLEFLIYFQGNSAPDKSGLPSDRFSAERTGGSVSTLTIQRTQQEDSAVYLCASNLAGGPSYEQYFGPGTRLTVT.

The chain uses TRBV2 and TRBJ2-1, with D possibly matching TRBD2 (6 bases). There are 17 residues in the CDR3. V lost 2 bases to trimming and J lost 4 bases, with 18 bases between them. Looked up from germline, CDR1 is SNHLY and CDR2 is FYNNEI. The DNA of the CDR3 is TGTGCCAGCAGTGAATCAATTACTAGCCTCGGATACAATGAGCAGTTCTTC. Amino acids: CASSESITSLGYNEQFF.

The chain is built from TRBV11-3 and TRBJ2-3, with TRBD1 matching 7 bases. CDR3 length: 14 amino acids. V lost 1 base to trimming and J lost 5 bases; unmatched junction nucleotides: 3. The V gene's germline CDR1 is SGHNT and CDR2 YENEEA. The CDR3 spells CASSLATGVDTQYF. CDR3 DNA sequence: TGTGCCAGCAGCTTAGCAACAGGGGTAGATACGCAGTATTTT.

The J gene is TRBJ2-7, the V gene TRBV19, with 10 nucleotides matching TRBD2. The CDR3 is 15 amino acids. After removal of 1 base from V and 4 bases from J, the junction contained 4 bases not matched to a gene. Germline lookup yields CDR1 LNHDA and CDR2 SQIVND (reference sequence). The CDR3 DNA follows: TGTGCCAGTAGTATAGGAGCTAGCGGGAGATACGAGCAGTACTTC. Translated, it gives CASSIGASGRYEQYF.

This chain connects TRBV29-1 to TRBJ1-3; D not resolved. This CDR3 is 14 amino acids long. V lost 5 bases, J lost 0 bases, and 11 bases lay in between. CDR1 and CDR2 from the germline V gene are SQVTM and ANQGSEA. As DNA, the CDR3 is TGCAGCGTTCTATCCCAAGCCTCTGGAAACACCATATATTTT. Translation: CSVLSQASGNTIYF.

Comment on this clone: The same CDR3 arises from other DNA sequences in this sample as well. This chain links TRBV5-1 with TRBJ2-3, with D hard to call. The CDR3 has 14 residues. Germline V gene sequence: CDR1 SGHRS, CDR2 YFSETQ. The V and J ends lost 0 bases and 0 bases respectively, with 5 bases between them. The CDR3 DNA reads TGCGCCAGCAGCTTGGGTGGGAGCACAGATACGCAGTATTTT. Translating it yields CASSLGGSTDTQYF.

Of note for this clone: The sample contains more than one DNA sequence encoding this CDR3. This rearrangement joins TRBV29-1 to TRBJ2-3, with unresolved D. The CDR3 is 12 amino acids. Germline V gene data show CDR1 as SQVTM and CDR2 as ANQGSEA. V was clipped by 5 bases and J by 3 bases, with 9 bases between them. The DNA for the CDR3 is TGCAGCGTTTCTCCCGGGACAGATACGCAGTATTTT. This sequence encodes CSVSPGTDTQYF.

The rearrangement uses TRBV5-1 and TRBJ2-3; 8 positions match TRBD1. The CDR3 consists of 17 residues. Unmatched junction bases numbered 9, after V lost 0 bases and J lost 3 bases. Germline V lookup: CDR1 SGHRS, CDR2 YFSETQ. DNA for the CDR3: TGCGCCAGCAGCTTGGCGGGCGGACAGGGAAAGACAGATACGCAGTATTTT. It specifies CASSLAGGQGKTDTQYF. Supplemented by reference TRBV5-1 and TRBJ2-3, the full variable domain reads KAGVTQTPRYLIKTRGQQVTLSCSPISGHRSVSWYQQTPGQGLQFLFEYFSETQRNKGNFPGRFSGRQFSNSRSEMNVSTLELGDSALYLCASSLAGGQGKTDTQYFGPGTRLTVL.

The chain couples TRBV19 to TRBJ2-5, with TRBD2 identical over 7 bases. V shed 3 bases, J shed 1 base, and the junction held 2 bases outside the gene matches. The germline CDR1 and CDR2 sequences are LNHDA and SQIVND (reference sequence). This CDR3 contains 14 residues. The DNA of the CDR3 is TGTGCCAGTAGTATCCCTAGCGGCCAAGAGACCCAGTACTTC. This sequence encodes CASSIPSGQETQYF.

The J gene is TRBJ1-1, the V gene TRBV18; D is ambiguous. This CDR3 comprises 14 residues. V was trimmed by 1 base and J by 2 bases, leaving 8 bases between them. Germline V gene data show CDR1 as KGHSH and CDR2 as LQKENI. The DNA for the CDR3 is TGTGCCAGCTCACCACAGTTGGGTAACACTGAAGCTTTCTTT. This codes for CASSPQLGNTEAFF.

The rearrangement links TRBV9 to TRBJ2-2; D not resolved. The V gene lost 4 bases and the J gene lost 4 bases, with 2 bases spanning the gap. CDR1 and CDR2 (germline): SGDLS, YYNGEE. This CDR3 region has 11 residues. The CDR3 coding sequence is TGTGCCAGCAGCTCCACCGGGGAGCTGTTTTTT. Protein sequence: CASSSTGELFF.

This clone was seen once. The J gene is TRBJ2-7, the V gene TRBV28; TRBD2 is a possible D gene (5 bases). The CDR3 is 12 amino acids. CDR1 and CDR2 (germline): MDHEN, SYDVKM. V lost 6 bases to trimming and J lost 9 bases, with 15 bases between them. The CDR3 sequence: CASSPAPGVQYF. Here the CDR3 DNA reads TGTGCCAGCAGCCCAGCCCCCGGGGTGCAGTACTTC.

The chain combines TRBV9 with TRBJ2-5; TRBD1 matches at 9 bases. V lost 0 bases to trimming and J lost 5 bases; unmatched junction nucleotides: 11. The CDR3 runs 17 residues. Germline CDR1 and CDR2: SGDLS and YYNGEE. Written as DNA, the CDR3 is TGTGCCAGCAGCGTAGCCCCGAACAGGGGGCGGTTGGAGACCCAGTACTTC. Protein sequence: CASSVAPNRGRLETQYF.

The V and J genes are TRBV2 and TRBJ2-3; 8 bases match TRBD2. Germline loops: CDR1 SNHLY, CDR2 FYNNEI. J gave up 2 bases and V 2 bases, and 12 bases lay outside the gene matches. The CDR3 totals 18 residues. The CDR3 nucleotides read TGTGCCAGCAGTGAATGGCTGTCGGCTAGCGGGCTCACAGATACGCAGTATTTT. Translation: CASSEWLSASGLTDTQYF.

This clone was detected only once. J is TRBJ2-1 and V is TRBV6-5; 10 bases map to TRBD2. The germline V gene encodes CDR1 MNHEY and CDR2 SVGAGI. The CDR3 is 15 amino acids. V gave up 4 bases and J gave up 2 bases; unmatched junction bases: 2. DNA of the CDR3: TGTGCCAGCAGTTTAGCGGGAGGCCCCTACAATGAGCAGTTCTTC. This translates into CASSLAGGPYNEQFF.

CDR3 nucleotides: TGCGCCAGCAGTGAGGTGGATCAGCCCTACGAGCAGTACTTC. This sequence encodes CASSEVDQPYEQYF. The chain has TRBV10-1 and TRBJ2-7, with unresolved D. From germline, CDR1 is WNHNN and CDR2 SYGVQD (reference sequence). The V end lost 2 bases, the J end lost 2 bases, and 10 bases lay between the germline ends. The CDR3 contains 14 residues.

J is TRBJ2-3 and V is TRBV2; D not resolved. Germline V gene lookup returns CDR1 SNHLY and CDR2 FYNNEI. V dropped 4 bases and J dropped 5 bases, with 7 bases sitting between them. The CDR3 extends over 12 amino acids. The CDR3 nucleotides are TGTGCCAGCAGTGTTAATCAAGATACGCAGTATTTT. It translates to CASSVNQDTQYF.

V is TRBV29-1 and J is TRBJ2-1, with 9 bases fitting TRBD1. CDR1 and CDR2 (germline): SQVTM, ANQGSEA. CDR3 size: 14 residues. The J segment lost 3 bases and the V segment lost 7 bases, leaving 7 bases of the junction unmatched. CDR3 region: CSDVQGASYNEQFF. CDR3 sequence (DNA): TGCAGCGATGTACAGGGGGCAAGCTACAATGAGCAGTTCTTC.

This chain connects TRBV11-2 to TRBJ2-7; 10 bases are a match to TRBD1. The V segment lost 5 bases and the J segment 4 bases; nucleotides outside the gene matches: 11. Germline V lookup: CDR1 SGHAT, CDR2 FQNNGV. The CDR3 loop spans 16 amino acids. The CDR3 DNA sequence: TGTGCCAGCAGCCTTCGCGACAGGGGGCGTAGATACGAGCAGTACTTC. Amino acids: CASSLRDRGRRYEQYF.

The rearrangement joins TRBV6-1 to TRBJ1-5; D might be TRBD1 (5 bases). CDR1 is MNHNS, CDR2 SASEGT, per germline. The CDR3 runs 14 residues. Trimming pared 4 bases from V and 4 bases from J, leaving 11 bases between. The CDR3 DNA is TGTGCCAGCAGTGTTCTATGGGGGAATCAGCCCCAGCATTTT. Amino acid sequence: CASSVLWGNQPQHF.